The entry below describes one TCR beta chain. Antigen: not known. CDR1 is LGHNA and CDR2 is YNFKEQ in the germline V gene. The length of the CDR3 is 11 residues. 5' RACE with UMI labels generated the TRB cDNA libraries. From its re-call of the 5' RACE reads, TCRdb lists each CDR3 protein once, without DNA. The sample table includes just under 90,000 distinct CDR3 sequences. Those CD8+ T cells considered naive were CD45RO-CCR7+CD27+CD95-. This sample was included in a study of CXCR3-negative and CXCR3-positive naive CD8 T cells. Turning to the study itself: Libraries each contributed about 1.5 +/- 0.3 million TRB reads, for about 135 million in total. Findings and limits, study-wide: Memory cells diverged, while naive CXCR3-positive and CXCR3-negative cells had similar TRBV-TRBJ usage. Both naive subsets showed comparably high diversity, and memory CD8+ cells showed much lower diversity. Naive cells that were CXCR3-positive had more hydrophobic TRB CDR3s (compared with CXCR3-negative naive cells).

The gene calls are TRBV4-2 and TRBJ2-1. The source is a human donor in good health. Some clones in this sample may be carry-over from other donors' samples. The sequenced material came from naive CXCR3+ CD8+ T cells from blood. Subset reported: CD45RO-CCR7+CD27+CD95- naive CD8+ T cells expressing CXCR3 (TNR3+). The CDR3 sequence is CASSLRGEQFF.